Shown below are 18 T cell receptor beta chains from a single sample sequenced in a study of T cells in localized non-small cell lung cancer. Using immunoSEQ multiplex PCR, the repertoire was profiled, and TCRdb retains in-frame clones only, with some absent. Of approximately 4,200 clones listed, about 92% were seen once; the top ten hold 3%. The source material was peripheral blood, sampled before any cancer treatment. Every receptor here comes from a woman between 35 and 75 years old with stage I lung adenocarcinoma.

V usage is TRBV6-6 and J usage is TRBJ2-1, with D uncertain. Trimming pared 5 bases from V and 0 bases from J, leaving 14 bases between. The CDR3 is 16 residues long. The germline V gene encodes CDR1 MNHNY and CDR2 SVGAGI (reference sequence). The DNA of the CDR3 is TGTGCCAGCAGTCCCCTGGCCTCCAGCTCCTACAATGAGCAGTTCTTC. Translated, it gives CASSPLASSSYNEQFF.

CDR3 bases: TGTGCCAGCAGCCCGGGCCCATACAATGAGCAGTTCTTC. It translates to CASSPGPYNEQFF. The rearrangement uses TRBV6-6 and TRBJ2-1; no clear D. The V end was cut by 6 bases, the J end by 4 bases, with 10 bases between. CDR3 length: 13 amino acids. Germline V gene data show CDR1 as MNHNY and CDR2 as SVGAGI (reference sequence).

V is TRBV4-1 and J is TRBJ1-4; unclear D gene. Germline CDR1 reads MGHRA; CDR2 reads YSYEKL. Trimming cost V 0 bases and J 8 bases, with 13 bases left between them. The length of the CDR3 is 15 residues. In DNA form, the CDR3 reads TGCGCCAGCAGCCAAGATCGGGGTGGCCTCGAAAAACTGTTTTTT. It encodes CASSQDRGGLEKLFF.

V and J are TRBV19 and TRBJ1-5, with D unclear. The CDR3 covers 12 residues. Trimming took 8 bases from V and 2 from J, leaving 7 bases between them. CDR1 is LNHDA, CDR2 SQIVND, per germline (reference sequence). CDR3 nucleotides: TGTGCCAGTGCGACTGGCAATCAGCCCCAGCATTTT. Protein product: CASATGNQPQHF.

The V gene is TRBV30, the J gene TRBJ2-3; D gene uncertain. CDR3 size: 11 residues. Trimming took 2 bases from V and 6 from J, leaving 6 bases between them. Per germline, CDR1 GTSNPN and CDR2 SVGIG (reference sequence). This chain's CDR3 is CAWSQGDTQYF. The CDR3 DNA sequence: TGTGCCTGGAGTCAAGGGGATACGCAGTATTTT.

The chain has TRBV2 and TRBJ2-1; D possibly uses TRBD1 or TRBD2 (6 bases each). Germline V gene data show CDR1 as SNHLY and CDR2 as FYNNEI. V lost 3 bases, J lost 8 bases, and 17 bases lay in between. The CDR3 sequence is 15 residues long. DNA for the CDR3: TGTGCCAGCAGTGATCTATCCGGGGGCGCGGATGAGCAGTTCTTC. Translating gives CASSDLSGGADEQFF.

Only a few counts were recorded for this clone. The chain couples TRBV6-1 to TRBJ2-7, with 12 bases aligning to TRBD2. Germline-derived CDR1 and CDR2 are MNHNS and SASEGT. V was clipped by 4 bases and J by 4 bases; unmatched bases: 5. This CDR3 has 15 amino acids. CDR3 residues: CASSGGTSGRYEQYF. DNA for the CDR3: TGTGCCAGCAGTGGAGGGACTAGCGGGCGGTACGAGCAGTACTTC.

The chain carries TRBV5-6 and TRBJ1-1; 9 bases fit TRBD1. The CDR3 totals 14 residues. V shed 6 bases, J shed 6 bases, and the junction held 9 bases outside the gene matches. Germline-derived CDR1 and CDR2 are SGHDT and YYEEEE. The CDR3 sequence is CASTATGGYAEAFF. In DNA form, the CDR3 reads TGTGCCAGCACCGCAACAGGGGGCTACGCTGAAGCTTTCTTT.

This clone was seen more than once but under ten times. The rearrangement uses TRBV6-5 and TRBJ1-5; no clear D. CDR1 MNHEY and CDR2 SVGAGI come from the germline V gene. This CDR3 region has 13 residues. With 7 bases removed from V and 6 bases from J, the gap between germline ends came to 13 bases. The CDR3 loop is CASTTQKGQPQHF. CDR3 bases: TGTGCCAGCACTACCCAAAAAGGTCAGCCCCAGCATTTT.

The genes are TRBV27 and TRBJ2-7, with D perhaps matching TRBD2 (6 bases). This CDR3 comprises 14 residues. Trimming pared 2 bases from V and 0 bases from J, leaving 8 bases between. The germline gives CDR1 MNHEY, CDR2 SMNVEV (reference sequence). The CDR3 DNA reads as TGTGCCAGCAGTTTAGGCGGGAACTCCTACGAGCAGTACTTC. It encodes CASSLGGNSYEQYF.

This chain uses TRBV28 with TRBJ2-7; D uncertain. Looked up from germline, CDR1 is MDHEN and CDR2 is SYDVKM. V was shortened by 4 bases and J by 2 bases, with 12 bases between the two germline ends. The CDR3 totals 14 residues. CDR3 sequence reads: CASSYPRAPYEQYF. CDR3 DNA sequence: TGTGCCAGCAGTTATCCCCGGGCCCCCTACGAGCAGTACTTC.

The genes are TRBV29-1 and TRBJ2-7, with D possibly matching TRBD2 (5 bases). Per the germline V gene, CDR1 is SQVTM and CDR2 is ANQGSEA. The V gene lost 7 bases and the J gene lost 6 bases, with 16 bases spanning the gap. The length of the CDR3 is 12 residues. The CDR3 here is CSALAPSREQYF. The CDR3 bases are TGCAGCGCGCTAGCCCCTAGTCGCGAGCAGTACTTC.

The chain is built from TRBV5-6 and TRBJ2-7; D might be TRBD2 (6 bases). The CDR3 consists of 15 residues. Germline V gene data show CDR1 as SGHDT and CDR2 as YYEEEE. V was trimmed by 0 bases and J by 0 bases, leaving 10 bases between them. CDR3 DNA: TGTGCCAGCAGCTTGGTGGGGGGTTCCTCCTACGAGCAGTACTTC. Amino acids: CASSLVGGSSYEQYF.

The J gene is TRBJ1-2, the V gene TRBV30; no firm D call. CDR1 and CDR2 (germline): GTSNPN, SVGIG (reference sequence). The CDR3 spans 13 residues. Trimming took 3 bases from V and 2 from J, leaving 10 bases between them. CDR3 sequence reads: CAWRGSANYGYTF. The CDR3 DNA reads as TGTGCCTGGAGGGGCTCCGCAAACTATGGCTACACCTTC.

The chain carries TRBV4-1 and TRBJ1-1; 8 positions agree with TRBD1. Germline V CDR1 and CDR2: MGHRA, YSYEKL. Germline trimming cut 1 base from V and 4 bases from J; bases unmatched to any gene: 11. This CDR3 is 17 amino acids long. The CDR3 DNA is TGCGCCAGCAGCCAAGGGTCACGGACAGGGCTATTCACTGAAGCTTTCTTT. As protein: CASSQGSRTGLFTEAFF.

V is TRBV7-9 and J is TRBJ2-7; tentatively, D is TRBD1 or TRBD2 (5 bases each). The germline gives CDR1 SEHNR, CDR2 FQNEAQ (reference sequence). Trimming removed 8 bases at V and 4 bases at J, with 18 bases between. There are 14 residues in the CDR3. The CDR3, as DNA: TGTGCCAGCTTGGCTTCGGCTGGGGGTTACGAGCAGTACTTC. Translating gives CASLASAGGYEQYF.

This chain links TRBV9 with TRBJ2-7; D not certain. The CDR3 is 11 residues long. Germline CDR1 and CDR2: SGDLS and YYNGEE. The ends were cut back, 0 bases at V and 7 bases at J, with 5 bases in the middle. CDR3 in DNA: TGTGCCAGCAGCGTAGGAAGGGAGCAGTACTTC. This encodes CASSVGREQYF.

The genes are TRBV18 and TRBJ1-5; D gene ambiguous. This CDR3 is 14 amino acids long. V gave up 5 bases and J gave up 2 bases, with 10 bases separating them. The germline V gene encodes CDR1 KGHSH and CDR2 LQKENI. CDR3 in amino acids: CASSDDIGNQPQHF. As DNA, the CDR3 is TGTGCCAGCTCAGACGACATAGGCAATCAGCCCCAGCATTTT.